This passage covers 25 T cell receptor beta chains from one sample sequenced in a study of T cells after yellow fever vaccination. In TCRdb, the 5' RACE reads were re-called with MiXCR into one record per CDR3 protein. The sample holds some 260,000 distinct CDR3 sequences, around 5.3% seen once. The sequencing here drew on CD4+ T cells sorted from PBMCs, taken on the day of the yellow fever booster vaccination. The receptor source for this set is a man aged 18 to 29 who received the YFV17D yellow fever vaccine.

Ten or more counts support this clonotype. CDR3 sequence: CASSLREITEAFF. The CDR3 DNA reads TGTGCCAGCAGTTTAAGGGAGATCACTGAAGCTTTCTTT. The chain recombines TRBV12-3 or TRBV12-4 with TRBJ1-1; no clear D. V was cut by 2 bases and J by 4 bases, with 8 bases left in between. This CDR3 comprises 13 residues.

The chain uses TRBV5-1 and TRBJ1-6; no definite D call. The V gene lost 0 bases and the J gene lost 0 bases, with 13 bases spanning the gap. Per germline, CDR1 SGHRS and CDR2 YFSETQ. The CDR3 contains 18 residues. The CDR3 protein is CASSLGPGISSYNSPLHF. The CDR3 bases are TGCGCCAGCAGCTTGGGGCCGGGAATTAGCTCCTATAATTCACCCCTCCACTTT.

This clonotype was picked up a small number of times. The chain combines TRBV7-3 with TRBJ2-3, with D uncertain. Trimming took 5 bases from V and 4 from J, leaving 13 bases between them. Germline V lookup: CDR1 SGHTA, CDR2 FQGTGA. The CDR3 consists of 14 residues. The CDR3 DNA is TGTGCCAGCAGCCCAAGGCTGGGCCCAGATACGCAGTATTTT. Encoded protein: CASSPRLGPDTQYF. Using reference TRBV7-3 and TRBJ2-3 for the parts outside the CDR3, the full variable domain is GAGVSQTPSNKVTEKGKYVELRCDPISGHTALYWYRQSLGQGPEFLIYFQGTGAADDSGLPNDRFFAVRPEGSVSTLKIQRTERGDSAVYLCASSPRLGPDTQYFGPGTRLTVL.

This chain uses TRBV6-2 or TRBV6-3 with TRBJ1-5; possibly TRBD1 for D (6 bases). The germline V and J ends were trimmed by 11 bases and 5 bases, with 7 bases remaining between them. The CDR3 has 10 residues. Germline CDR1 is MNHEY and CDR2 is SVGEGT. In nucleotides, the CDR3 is TGTGCCTACAGGGATCAGCCCCAGCATTTT. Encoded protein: CAYRDQPQHF.

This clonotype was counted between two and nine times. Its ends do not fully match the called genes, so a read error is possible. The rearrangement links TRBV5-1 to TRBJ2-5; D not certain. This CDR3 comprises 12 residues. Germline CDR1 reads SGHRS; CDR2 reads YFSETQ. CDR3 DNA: TGCGCCAGCAGGTTGGGGCAAGAGACCCAGTACTTC. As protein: CASRLGQETQYF.

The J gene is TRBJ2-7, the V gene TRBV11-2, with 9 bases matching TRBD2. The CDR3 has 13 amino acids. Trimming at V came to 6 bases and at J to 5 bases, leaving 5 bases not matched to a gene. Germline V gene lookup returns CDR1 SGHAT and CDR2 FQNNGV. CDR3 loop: CASSLAGSHEQYV. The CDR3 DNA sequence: TGTGCCAGCAGTCTAGCGGGGAGTCACGAGCAGTACGTC.

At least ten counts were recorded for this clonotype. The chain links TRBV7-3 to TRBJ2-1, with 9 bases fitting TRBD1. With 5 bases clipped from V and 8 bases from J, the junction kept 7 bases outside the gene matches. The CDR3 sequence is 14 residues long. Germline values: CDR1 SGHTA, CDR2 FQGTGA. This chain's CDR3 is CASSPGQGRDEQFF. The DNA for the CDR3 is TGTGCCAGCAGCCCGGGACAGGGCAGGGATGAGCAGTTCTTC.

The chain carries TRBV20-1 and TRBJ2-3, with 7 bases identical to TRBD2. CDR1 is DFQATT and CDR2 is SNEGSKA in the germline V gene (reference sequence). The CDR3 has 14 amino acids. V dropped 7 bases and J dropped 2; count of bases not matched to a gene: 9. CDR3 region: CSEVGGKTTDTQYF. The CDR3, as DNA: TGCAGTGAGGTGGGGGGGAAGACCACAGATACGCAGTATTTT.

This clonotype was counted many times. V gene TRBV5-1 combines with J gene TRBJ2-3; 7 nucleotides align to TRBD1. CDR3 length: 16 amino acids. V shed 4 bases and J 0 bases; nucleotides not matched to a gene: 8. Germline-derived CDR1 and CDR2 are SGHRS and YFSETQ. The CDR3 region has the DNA TGCGCCAGCAGCACCCGGGACAGCTTTAGCACAGATACGCAGTATTTT. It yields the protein CASSTRDSFSTDTQYF. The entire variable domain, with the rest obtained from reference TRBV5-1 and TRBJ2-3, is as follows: KAGVTQTPRYLIKTRGQQVTLSCSPISGHRSVSWYQQTPGQGLQFLFEYFSETQRNKGNFPGRFSGRQFSNSRSEMNVSTLELGDSALYLCASSTRDSFSTDTQYFGPGTRLTVL.

This chain's CDR3 is CASRPTWGNQPQHF. In DNA, the CDR3 is TGTGCCAGTAGACCAACCTGGGGCAATCAGCCCCAGCATTTT. The V call is TRBV19, the J call TRBJ1-5; no firm D call. This CDR3 is 14 amino acids long. V was cut by 6 bases and J by 2 bases, with 11 bases left in between. Germline V gene sequence: CDR1 LNHDA, CDR2 SQIVND (reference sequence).

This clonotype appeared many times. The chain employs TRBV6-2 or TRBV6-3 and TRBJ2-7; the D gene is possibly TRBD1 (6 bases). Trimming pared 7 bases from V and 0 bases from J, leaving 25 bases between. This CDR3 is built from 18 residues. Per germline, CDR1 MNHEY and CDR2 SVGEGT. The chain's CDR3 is CASNQPTKQGTSSYEQYV. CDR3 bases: TGTGCCAGCAACCAACCGACCAAACAGGGCACGAGCTCCTACGAGCAGTACGTC.

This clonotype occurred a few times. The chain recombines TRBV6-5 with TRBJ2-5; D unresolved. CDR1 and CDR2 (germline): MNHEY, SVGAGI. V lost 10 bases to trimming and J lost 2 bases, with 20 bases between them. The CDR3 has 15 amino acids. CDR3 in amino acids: CATSLVPRRQETQYF. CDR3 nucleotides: TGTGCCACCTCCCTCGTTCCCAGGCGGCAAGAGACCCAGTACTTC.

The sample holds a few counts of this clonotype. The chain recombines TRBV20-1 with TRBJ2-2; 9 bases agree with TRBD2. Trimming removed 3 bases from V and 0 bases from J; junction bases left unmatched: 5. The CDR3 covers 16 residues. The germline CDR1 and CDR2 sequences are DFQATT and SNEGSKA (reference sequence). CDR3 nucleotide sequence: TGCAGTGCTAGGGGAAGCGGGGGGCCGAACACCGGGGAGCTGTTTTTT. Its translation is CSARGSGGPNTGELFF.

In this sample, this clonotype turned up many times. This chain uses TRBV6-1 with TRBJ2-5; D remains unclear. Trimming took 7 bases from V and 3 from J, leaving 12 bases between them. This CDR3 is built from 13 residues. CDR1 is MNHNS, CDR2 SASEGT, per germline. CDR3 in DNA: TGTGCCAGCAAGTTCGGTCGAGAAGAGACCCAGTACTTC. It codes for CASKFGREETQYF.

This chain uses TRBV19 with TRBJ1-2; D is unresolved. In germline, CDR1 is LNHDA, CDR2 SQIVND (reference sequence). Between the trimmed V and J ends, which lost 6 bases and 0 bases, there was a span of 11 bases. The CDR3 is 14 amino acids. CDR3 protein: CASRPGGANYGYTF. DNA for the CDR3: TGTGCCAGTAGGCCCGGCGGCGCTAACTATGGCTACACCTTC.

The chain's CDR3 is CASSHPEGGLREQYF. The CDR3 DNA reads TGCGCCAGCAGCCATCCAGAGGGCGGTCTACGAGAGCAGTACTTC. The chain has TRBV4-1 and TRBJ2-7, with D perhaps matching TRBD2 (5 bases). The germline gives CDR1 MGHRA, CDR2 YSYEKL. The CDR3 runs to 15 residues. The ends were cut back, 3 bases at V and 7 bases at J, with 19 bases in the middle.

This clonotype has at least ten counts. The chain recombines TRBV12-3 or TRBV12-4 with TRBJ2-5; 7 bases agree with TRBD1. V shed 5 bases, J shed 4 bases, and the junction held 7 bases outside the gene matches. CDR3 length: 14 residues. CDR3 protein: CASSLTTGLETQYF. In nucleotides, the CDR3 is TGTGCCAGCAGTCTTACGACAGGGCTAGAGACCCAGTACTTC.

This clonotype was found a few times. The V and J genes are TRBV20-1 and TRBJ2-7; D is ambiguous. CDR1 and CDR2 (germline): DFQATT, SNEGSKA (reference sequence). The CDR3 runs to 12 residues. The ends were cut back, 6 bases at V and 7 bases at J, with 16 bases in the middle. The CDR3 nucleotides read TGCAGTGCGAGGCGCGTTCTCGATGAGCAGTACTTC. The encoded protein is CSARRVLDEQYF.

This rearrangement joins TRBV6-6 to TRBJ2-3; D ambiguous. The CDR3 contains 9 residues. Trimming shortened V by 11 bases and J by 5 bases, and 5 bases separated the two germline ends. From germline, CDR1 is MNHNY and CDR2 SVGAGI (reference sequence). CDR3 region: CAVGDTQYF. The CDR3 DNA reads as TGTGCCGTCGGAGATACGCAGTATTTT.

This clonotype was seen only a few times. The CDR3 loop reads CASRVDRGDTEAFF. CDR3 nucleotide sequence: TGTGCCAGTAGGGTGGACCGGGGAGACACTGAAGCTTTCTTT. This chain links TRBV6-5 with TRBJ1-1; D is unresolved. Germline V gene lookup returns CDR1 MNHEY and CDR2 SVGAGI. The germline V and J ends were trimmed by 9 bases and 3 bases, with 17 bases remaining between them. The CDR3 spans 14 residues.

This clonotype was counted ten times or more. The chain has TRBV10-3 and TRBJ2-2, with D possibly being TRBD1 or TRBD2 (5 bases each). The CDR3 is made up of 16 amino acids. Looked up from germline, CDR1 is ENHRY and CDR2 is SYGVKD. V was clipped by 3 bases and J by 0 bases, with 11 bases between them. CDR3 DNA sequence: TGTGCCATCAGTGACCGGGACGTAACGAACACCGGGGAGCTGTTTTTT. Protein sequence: CAISDRDVTNTGELFF.

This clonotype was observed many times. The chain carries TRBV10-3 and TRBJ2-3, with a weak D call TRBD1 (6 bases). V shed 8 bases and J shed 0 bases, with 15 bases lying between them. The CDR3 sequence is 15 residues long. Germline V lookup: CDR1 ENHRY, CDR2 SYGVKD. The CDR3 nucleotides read TGTGCCATCTCTAAACAGGGATCGAGCACAGATACGCAGTATTTT. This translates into CAISKQGSSTDTQYF.

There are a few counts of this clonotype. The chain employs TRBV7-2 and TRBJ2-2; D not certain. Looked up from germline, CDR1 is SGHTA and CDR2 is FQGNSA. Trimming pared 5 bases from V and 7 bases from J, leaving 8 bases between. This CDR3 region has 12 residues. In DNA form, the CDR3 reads TGTGCCAGCAGCCCTCTAGTCGGGGAGCTGTTTTTT. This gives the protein CASSPLVGELFF.

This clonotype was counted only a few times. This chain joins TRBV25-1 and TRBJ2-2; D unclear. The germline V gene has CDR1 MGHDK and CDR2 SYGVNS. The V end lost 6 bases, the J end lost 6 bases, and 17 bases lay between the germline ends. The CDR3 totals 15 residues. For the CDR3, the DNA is TGTGCCAGCAGGAGTAACACAAGGGTAGCCGGGGAGCTGTTTTTT. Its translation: CASRSNTRVAGELFF.

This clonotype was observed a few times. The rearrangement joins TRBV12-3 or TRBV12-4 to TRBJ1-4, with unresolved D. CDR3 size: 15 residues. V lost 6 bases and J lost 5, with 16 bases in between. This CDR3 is CASSLGRTQNEKLFF. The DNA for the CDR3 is TGTGCCAGCAGCCTCGGCAGGACCCAAAATGAAAAACTGTTTTTT.